This T cell receptor (beta chain) stems from a study of CD8 T cells in Susac syndrome. When the RNA was reverse transcribed, random hexamers were used with an input of roughly 0.5 to 1 ug. Multiplex immunoSEQ PCR targeted 54 Vbeta and 13 Jbeta TCR beta segments. TCRdb reprocessed the immunoSEQ multiplex PCR reads via MiXCR and lists one record per CDR3 protein. The profile covers about 120,000 distinct CDR3 sequences, with just under 95% appearing a single time and about 0.12% taken by the ten largest. The germline CDR1 and CDR2 sequences are LGHNA and YSLEER. Trimming pared 0 bases from V and 5 bases from J, leaving 17 bases between. This CDR3 is 17 amino acids long.

The sequence derives from a human donor in good health. Sequencing was performed on CD8+ T cells from PBMCs. The genes are TRBV4-3 and TRBJ1-5, with TRBD1 as a possible D gene (6 bases). The CDR3 DNA follows: TGCGCCAGCAGCCAAGATTTCGGAACAGGGAGGCATCAGCCCCAGCATTTT. This translates into CASSQDFGTGRHQPQHF.